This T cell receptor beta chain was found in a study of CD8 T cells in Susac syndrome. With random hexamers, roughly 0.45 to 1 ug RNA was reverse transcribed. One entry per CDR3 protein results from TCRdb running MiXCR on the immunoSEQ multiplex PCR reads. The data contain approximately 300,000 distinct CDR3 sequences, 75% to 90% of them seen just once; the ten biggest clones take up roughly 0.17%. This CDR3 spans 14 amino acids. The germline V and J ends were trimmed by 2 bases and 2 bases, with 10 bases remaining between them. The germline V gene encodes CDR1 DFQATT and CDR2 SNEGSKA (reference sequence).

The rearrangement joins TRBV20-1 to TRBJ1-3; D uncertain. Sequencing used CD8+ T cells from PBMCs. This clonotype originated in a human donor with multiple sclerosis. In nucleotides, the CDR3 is TGCAGTGCTAGATCAATCTGGGCTGGAAACACCATATATTTT. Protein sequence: CSARSIWAGNTIYF.